What follows is one T cell receptor beta chain and its context. No antigen is known for it. Reverse transcription of all isolated RNA meant that expressed TCRB transcripts were sequenced. Assay: immunoSEQ multiplex PCR; the TCRdb copy retains only in-frame clones and omits some. The sample yields tens of thousands of clones, 52% seen once. This sample is drawn from a study of beta chain features in type 1 diabetes. General study findings and limits: TCRB CDR3s were moderately but significantly shorter in Type 1 diabetes patients in all four CD4+ subsets.

The CDR3 length is 16 residues. Trimming took 3 bases from V and 3 from J, leaving 18 bases between them. Germline V lookup: CDR1 LGHNA, CDR2 YNFKEQ. The TCR originated in a woman aged 40 to 55 with type 1 diabetes. The sequencing input was Tregs from blood. This chain links TRBV4-2 with TRBJ2-7; TRBD2 is a possible D gene (5 bases). CDR3 in DNA: TGTGCCAGCAGCCACGGGCGGGCTAGTAACGACTACGAGCAGTACTTC. It translates to CASSHGRASNDYEQYF.